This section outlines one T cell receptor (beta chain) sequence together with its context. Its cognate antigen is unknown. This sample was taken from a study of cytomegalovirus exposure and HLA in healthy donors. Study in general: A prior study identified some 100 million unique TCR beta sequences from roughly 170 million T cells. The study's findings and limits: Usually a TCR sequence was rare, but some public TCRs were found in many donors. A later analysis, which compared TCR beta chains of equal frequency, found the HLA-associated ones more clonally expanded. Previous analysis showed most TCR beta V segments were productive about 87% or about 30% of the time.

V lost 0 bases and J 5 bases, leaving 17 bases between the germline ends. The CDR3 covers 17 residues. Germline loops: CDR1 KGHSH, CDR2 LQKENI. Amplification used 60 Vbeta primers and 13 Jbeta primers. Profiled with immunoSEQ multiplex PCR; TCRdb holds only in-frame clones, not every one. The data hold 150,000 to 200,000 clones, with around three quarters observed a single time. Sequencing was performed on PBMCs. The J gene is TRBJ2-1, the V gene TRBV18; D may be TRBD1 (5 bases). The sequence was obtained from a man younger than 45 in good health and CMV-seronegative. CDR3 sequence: CASSPPQGVRLDNEQFF. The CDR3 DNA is TGTGCCAGCTCACCACCGCAGGGTGTGCGCCTAGACAATGAGCAGTTCTTC.